These T cell receptor beta chains were read from a single sample in a study of T cell responses to AZD1222 COVID-19 vaccine. TCRdb's table, derived via immunoSEQ multiplex PCR, lists solely in-frame clones and lacks some. The sample shows more than 150,000 clones, roughly 94% of them seen only once. The sequences come from peripheral blood, collected 28 days after the second AZD1222 dose. The receptors shown here come from an adult who received the AZD1222 COVID-19 vaccine. CDR3s include the opening cysteine and the closing phenylalanine or tryptophan. D genes are given only for firm matches. Not every row has a clone size; where given, it reads once, few, many or a size class.

V,J,D,size,DNA,CDR3
TRBV10-3,TRBJ2-1,-,-,TGTGCCACCTCGACAGAATCCTACAATGAGCAGTTCTTC,CATSTESYNEQFF
TRBV2,TRBJ2-7,TRBD1,-,TGTGCCAGCAGTGACAGGGGGCCCCTATACGAGCAGTACTTC,CASSDRGPLYEQYF
TRBV12-5,TRBJ1-3,-,-,TGTGCTAGTGGTTCGGGCGGGGGACCTGGAAACACCATATATTTT,CASGSGGGPGNTIYF
TRBV7-3,TRBJ2-3,TRBD2,-,TGTGCCAGCAGCCCTCTAGCGGGAGCGAGCACAGATACGCAGTATTTT,CASSPLAGASTDTQYF
TRBV4-2,TRBJ1-5,-,few,TGTGCCAGCAGCCAAGATTTATGGGCAGGCCCCAGCCAGCCCCAGCATTTT,CASSQDLWAGPSQPQHF
TRBV13,TRBJ1-1,TRBD1,-,TGTGCCAGCAGCCACGACAGGGGTTTAACTGAAGCTTTCTTT,CASSHDRGLTEAFF
TRBV7-9,TRBJ1-1,-,-,TGTGCCAGCAGCTTAGAGGGGGAGGACACTGAAGCTTTCTTT,CASSLEGEDTEAFF
TRBV18,TRBJ2-1,-,-,TGTGCCAGCTCCTCGGACCAAAATGAGCAGTTCTTC,CASSSDQNEQFF
TRBV7-2,TRBJ2-5,-,-,TGTGCCAGCAGCTTCGGAGAGACCCAGTACTTC,CASSFGETQYF
TRBV7-2,TRBJ1-1,-,-,TGTGCCAGCAGCTCCAGGTTAGGGGGGGGAGAGAACACTGAAGCTTTCTTT,CASSSRLGGGENTEAFF
TRBV3-1/TRBV3-2,TRBJ2-1,TRBD2,-,TGTGCCAGCAGCCTTACCTTAGCGGGAGGCAATGAGCAGTTCTTC,CASSLTLAGGNEQFF
TRBV27,TRBJ2-7,-,-,TGTGCCAGCAGTTTGAGGCCAGGGTCCTACGAGCAGTACTTC,CASSLRPGSYEQYF
TRBV11-3,TRBJ2-1,TRBD2,-,TGTGCCAGCAGCTCGGGACTAGCGGGAGGGCAGTACAATGAGCAGTTCTTC,CASSSGLAGGQYNEQFF
TRBV19,TRBJ2-3,TRBD1,-,TGTGCCAGTAGTGCCGGGACAGGGTACACAGATACGCAGTATTTT,CASSAGTGYTDTQYF
TRBV7-2,TRBJ1-1,-,-,TGTGCCAGCAGCTTATTAGGGATGAACACTGAAGCTTTCTTT,CASSLLGMNTEAFF
TRBV5-1,TRBJ1-4,-,-,TGCGCCAGCAGCGGGGGGAGATATAATGAAAAACTGTTTTTT,CASSGGRYNEKLFF
TRBV18,TRBJ2-5,TRBD1,-,TGTGCCAGCTCACCGACAGGGGGCGAGACCCAGTACTTC,CASSPTGGETQYF